This T cell receptor (beta chain) comes out of a study of response to subunit inactivated influenza vaccine. The CDR3 is 14 residues long. V dropped 0 bases and J dropped 6 bases, with 12 bases sitting between them. Germline-derived CDR1 and CDR2 are MGHRA and YSYEKL. This clonotype has a count of ten or more. Antigen: not known. Study-level results: Each seasonal flu vaccination may recruit only limited new T cells, authors suggested.

TCRdb reanalysed the RT-PCR reads using MiXCR and keeps one entry per CDR3 protein. The sample carries almost 250,000 distinct CDR3 sequences, more than 9% recorded once. The receptor was isolated from a man aged 45-60 years who received an inactivated influenza vaccine. The chain joins TRBV4-1 to TRBJ2-7; D possibly corresponds to TRBD1 (6 bases). Sequencing was performed on non-naive T cells sorted from PBMCs, taken around 15 days before vaccination. This chain's CDR3 is CASSQDLTGPEQYF. In nucleotides, the CDR3 is TGCGCCAGCAGCCAAGATCTGACAGGACCCGAGCAGTACTTC.